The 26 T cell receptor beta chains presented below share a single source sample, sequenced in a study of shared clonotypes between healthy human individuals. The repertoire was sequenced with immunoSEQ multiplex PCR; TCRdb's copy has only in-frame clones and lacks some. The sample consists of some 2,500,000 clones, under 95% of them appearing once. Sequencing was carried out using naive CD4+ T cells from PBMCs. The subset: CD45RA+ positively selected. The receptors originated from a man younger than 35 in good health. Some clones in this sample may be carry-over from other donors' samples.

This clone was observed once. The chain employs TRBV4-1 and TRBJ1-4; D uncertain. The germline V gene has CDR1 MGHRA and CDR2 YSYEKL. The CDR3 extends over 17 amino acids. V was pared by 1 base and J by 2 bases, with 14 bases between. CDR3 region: CASSQVGRGSTNEKLFF. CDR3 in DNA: TGCGCCAGCAGCCAAGTCGGCCGGGGATCCACTAATGAAAAACTGTTTTTT.

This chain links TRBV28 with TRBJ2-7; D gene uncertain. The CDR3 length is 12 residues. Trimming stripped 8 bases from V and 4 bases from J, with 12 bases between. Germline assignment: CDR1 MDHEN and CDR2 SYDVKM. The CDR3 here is CASGRRRYEQYF. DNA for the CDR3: TGTGCCAGCGGGCGACGCAGGTACGAGCAGTACTTC.

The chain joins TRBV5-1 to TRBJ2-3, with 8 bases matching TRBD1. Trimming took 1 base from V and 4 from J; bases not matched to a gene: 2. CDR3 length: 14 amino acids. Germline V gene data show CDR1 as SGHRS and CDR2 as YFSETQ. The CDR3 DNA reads TGCGCCAGCAGCTTGACCAGGGGGCCAGATACGCAGTATTTT. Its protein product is CASSLTRGPDTQYF.

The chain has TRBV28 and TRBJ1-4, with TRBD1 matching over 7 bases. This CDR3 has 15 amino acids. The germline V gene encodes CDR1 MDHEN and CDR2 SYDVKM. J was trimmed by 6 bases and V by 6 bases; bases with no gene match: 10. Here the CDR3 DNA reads TGTGCCAGCAGACCCCTAGACAGGGAGGATGAAAAACTGTTTTTT. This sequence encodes CASRPLDREDEKLFF.

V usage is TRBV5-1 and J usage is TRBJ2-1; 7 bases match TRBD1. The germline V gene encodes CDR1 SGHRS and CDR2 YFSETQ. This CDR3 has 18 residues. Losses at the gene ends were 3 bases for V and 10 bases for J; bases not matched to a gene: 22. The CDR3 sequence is CASSSDLLGQPISWEQFF. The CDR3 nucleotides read TGCGCCAGCAGCTCGGATCTCCTGGGACAGCCCATTTCTTGGGAGCAGTTCTTC.

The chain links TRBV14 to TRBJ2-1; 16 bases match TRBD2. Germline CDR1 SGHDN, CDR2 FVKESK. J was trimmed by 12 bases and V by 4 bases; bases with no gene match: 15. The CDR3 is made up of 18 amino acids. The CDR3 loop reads CASSRLISGTSGRARQFF. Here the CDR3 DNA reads TGTGCCAGCAGCCGCTTAATTTCCGGGACTAGCGGGAGGGCCCGGCAGTTCTTC.

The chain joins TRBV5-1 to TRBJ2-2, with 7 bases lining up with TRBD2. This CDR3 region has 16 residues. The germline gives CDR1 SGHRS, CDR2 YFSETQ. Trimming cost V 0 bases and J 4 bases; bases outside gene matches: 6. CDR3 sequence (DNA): TGCGCCAGCAGCTTGGACCCTAGCGGACTCACCGGGGAGCTGTTTTTT. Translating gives CASSLDPSGLTGELFF.

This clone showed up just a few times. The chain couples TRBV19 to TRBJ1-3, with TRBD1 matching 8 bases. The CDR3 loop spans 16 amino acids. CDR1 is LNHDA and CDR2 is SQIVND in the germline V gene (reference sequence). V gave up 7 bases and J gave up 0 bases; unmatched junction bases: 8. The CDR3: CASIRDRSLSGNTIYF. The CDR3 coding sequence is TGTGCCAGTATCCGGGACAGGTCCCTCTCTGGAAACACCATATATTTT.

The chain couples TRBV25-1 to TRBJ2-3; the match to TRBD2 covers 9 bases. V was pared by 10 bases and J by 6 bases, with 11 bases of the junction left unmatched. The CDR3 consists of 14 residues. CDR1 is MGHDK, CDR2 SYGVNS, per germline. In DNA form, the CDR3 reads TGTGCCACCTCGGGAGCGGGAGGTGTGGATACGCAGTATTTT. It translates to CATSGAGGVDTQYF.

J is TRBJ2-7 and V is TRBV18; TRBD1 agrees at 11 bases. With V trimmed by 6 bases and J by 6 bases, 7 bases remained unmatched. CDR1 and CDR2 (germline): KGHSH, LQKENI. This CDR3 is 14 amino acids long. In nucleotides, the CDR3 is TGTGCCAGCTCCTACGGACAGGGGGCGGGCGAGCAGTACTTC. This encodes CASSYGQGAGEQYF.

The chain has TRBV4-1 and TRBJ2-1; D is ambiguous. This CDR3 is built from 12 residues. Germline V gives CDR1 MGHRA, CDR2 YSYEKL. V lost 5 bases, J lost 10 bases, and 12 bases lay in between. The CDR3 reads CASSALFREQFF. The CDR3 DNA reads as TGCGCCAGCAGCGCCCTGTTCCGGGAGCAGTTCTTC.

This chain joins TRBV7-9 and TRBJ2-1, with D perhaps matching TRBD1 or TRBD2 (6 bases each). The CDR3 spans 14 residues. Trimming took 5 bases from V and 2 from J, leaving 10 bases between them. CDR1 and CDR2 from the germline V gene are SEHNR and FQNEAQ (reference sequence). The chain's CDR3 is CASSRRDTYNEQFF. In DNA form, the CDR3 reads TGTGCCAGCAGCCGGAGGGACACCTACAATGAGCAGTTCTTC.

Written as DNA, the CDR3 is TGTGCCAGTGCCCCGGCAACATACAATGAGCAGTTCTTC. It specifies CASAPATYNEQFF. This chain connects TRBV19 to TRBJ2-1, with D unresolved. Trimming shortened V by 8 bases and J by 4 bases, and 12 bases separated the two germline ends. Germline V gene lookup returns CDR1 LNHDA and CDR2 SQIVND (reference sequence). The CDR3 has 13 residues.

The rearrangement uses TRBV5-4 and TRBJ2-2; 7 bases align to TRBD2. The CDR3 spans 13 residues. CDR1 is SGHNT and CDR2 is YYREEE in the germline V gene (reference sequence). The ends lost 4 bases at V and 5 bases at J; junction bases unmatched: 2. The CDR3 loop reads CASSGRETGELFF. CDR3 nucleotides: TGTGCCAGCAGCGGGAGGGAGACCGGGGAGCTGTTTTTT.

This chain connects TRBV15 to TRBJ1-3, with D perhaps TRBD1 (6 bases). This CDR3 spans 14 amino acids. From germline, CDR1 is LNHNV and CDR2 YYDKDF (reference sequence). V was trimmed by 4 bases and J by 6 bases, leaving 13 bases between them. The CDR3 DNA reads TGTGCCACCAGCACCGGAACAGGGCTAAACACCATATATTTT. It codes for CATSTGTGLNTIYF. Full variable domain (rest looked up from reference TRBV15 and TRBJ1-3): DAMVIQNPRYQVTQFGKPVTLSCSQTLNHNVMYWYQQKSSQAPKLLFHYYDKDFNNEADTPDNFQSRRPNTSFCFLDIRSPGLGDTAMYLCATSTGTGLNTIYFGEGSWLTVV.

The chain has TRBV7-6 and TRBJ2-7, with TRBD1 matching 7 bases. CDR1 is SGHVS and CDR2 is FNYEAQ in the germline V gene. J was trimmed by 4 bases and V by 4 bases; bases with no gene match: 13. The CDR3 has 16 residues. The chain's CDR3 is CASSYVRDSTYYEQYF. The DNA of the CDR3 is TGTGCCAGCAGCTATGTCCGGGACAGCACTTATTACGAGCAGTACTTC.

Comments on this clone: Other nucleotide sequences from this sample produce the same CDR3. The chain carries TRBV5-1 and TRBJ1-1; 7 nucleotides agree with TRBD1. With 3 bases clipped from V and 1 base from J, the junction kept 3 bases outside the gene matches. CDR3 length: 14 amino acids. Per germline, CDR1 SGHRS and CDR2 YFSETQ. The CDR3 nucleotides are TGCGCCAGCAGCTCCGGGACAGCGAACACTGAAGCTTTCTTT. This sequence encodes CASSSGTANTEAFF.

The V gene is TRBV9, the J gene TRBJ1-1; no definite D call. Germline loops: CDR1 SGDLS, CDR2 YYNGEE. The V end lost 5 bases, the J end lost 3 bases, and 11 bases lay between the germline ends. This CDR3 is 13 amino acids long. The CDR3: CASSSRVYTEAFF. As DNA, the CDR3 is TGTGCCAGCAGTTCGAGGGTTTACACTGAAGCTTTCTTT.

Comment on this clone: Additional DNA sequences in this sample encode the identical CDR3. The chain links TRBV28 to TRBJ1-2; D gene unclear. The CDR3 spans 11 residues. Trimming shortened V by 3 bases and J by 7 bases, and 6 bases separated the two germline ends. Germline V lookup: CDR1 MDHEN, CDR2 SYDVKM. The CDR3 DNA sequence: TGTGCCAGCAGTTTCGCAGGTGGCTACACCTTC. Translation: CASSFAGGYTF.

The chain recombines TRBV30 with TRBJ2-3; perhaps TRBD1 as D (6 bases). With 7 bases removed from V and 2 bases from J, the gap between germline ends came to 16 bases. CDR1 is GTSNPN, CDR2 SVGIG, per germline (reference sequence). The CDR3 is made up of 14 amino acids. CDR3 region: CASQGTSLTDTQYF. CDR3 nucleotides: TGTGCCTCCCAGGGGACGTCCCTCACAGATACGCAGTATTTT.

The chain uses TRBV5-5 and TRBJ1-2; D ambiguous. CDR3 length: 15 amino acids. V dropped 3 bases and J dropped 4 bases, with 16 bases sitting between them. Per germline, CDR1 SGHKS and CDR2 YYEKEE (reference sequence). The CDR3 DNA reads TGTGCCAGCAGCTCCCAGCCCCCCGGAGTCTATGGCTACACCTTC. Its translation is CASSSQPPGVYGYTF. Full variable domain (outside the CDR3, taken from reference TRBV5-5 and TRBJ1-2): DAGVTQSPTHLIKTRGQQVTLRCSPISGHKSVSWYQQVLGQGPQFIFQYYEKEERGRGNFPDRFSARQFPNYSSELNVNALLLGDSALYLCASSSQPPGVYGYTFGSGTRLTVV.

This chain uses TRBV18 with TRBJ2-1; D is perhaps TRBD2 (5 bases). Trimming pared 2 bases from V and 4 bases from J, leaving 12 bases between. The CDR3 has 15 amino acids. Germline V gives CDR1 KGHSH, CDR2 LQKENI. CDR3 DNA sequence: TGTGCCAGCTCACCAGTTACTAGACAATACAATGAGCAGTTCTTC. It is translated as CASSPVTRQYNEQFF.

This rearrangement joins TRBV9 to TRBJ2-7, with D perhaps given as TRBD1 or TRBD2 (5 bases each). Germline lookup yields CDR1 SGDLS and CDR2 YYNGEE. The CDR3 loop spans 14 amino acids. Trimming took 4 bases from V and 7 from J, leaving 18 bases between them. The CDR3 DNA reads TGTGCCAGCAGCCCCCTGGGGACGACGGGGGAGCAGTACTTC. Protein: CASSPLGTTGEQYF.

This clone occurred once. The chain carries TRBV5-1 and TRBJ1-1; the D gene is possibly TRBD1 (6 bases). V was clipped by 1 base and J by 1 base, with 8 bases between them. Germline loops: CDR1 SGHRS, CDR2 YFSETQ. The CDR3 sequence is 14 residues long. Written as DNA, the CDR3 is TGCGCCAGCAGCTTGCGCAGGGGGAACACTGAAGCTTTCTTT. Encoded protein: CASSLRRGNTEAFF.

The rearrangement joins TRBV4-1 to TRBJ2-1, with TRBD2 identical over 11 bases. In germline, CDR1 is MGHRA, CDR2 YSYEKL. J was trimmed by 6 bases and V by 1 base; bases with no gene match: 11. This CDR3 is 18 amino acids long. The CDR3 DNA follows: TGCGCCAGCAGCCAAGGCCGACTAGCGGGAAGAAGGGGCAATGAGCAGTTCTTC. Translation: CASSQGRLAGRRGNEQFF.

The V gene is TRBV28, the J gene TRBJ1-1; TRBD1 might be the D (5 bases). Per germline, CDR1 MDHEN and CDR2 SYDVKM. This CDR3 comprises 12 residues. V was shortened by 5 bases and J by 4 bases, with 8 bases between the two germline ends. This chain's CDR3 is CASSRRATEAFF. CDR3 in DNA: TGTGCCAGCAGTCGCAGGGCCACTGAAGCTTTCTTT.